Listed below are T cell receptor beta chains from one sample, sequenced in a study of blood T cell repertoires in COVID-19. Here immunoSEQ multiplex PCR was the method, and the copy in TCRdb shows in-frame clones only, minus some. The repertoire holds around 130,000 clones, with about four fifths as singletons. The sequenced material came from peripheral blood. The receptors stem from a human donor in a cohort sampled during active COVID-19. Each CDR3 is given with its conserved first and last residue. D genes are given only for firm matches. A row's size may be missing; if present it is once, few, many or a size class.

clone_size,d_call,j_call,v_call,cdr3_aa,cdr3_nt
-,-,TRBJ2-7,TRBV10-2,CASSERYEQYF,TGCGCCAGCAGTGAGCGGTACGAGCAGTACTTC
many,-,TRBJ2-5,TRBV11-2,CASSLDLRGTQYF,TGTGCCAGCAGCTTAGATCTTAGGGGGACCCAGTACTTC
-,TRBD1,TRBJ2-5,TRBV15,CATSRVWGQGDEETQYF,TGTGCCACCAGCAGAGTCTGGGGACAGGGAGATGAAGAGACCCAGTACTTC
-,TRBD2,TRBJ2-2,TRBV25-1,CASRITSGGVDTGELFF,TGTGCCAGCCGTATAACTAGCGGGGGGGTCGACACCGGGGAGCTGTTTTTT
once,TRBD2,TRBJ2-1,TRBV7-8,CASSSEGLAGVSYNEQFF,TGTGCCAGCAGCAGCGAGGGACTAGCGGGGGTCTCCTACAATGAGCAGTTCTTC
-,TRBD1,TRBJ1-2,TRBV18,CASSYRGDYGYTF,TGTGCCAGCTCTTACAGGGGCGACTATGGCTACACCTTC
-,TRBD2,TRBJ2-3,TRBV27,CASSLYPLPSGGITTDTQYF,TGTGCCAGCAGTTTATACCCCCTTCCTAGCGGGGGTATAACCACAGATACGCAGTATTTT
-,TRBD1,TRBJ1-2,TRBV15,CATSRDRGYYGYTF,TGTGCCACCAGCAGGGACAGGGGGTACTATGGCTACACCTTC
-,TRBD2,TRBJ2-3,TRBV19,CASRYSGASDTQYF,TGTGCCAGTAGGTATAGCGGGGCCTCAGATACGCAGTATTTT
-,-,TRBJ1-1,TRBV7-9,CASRPDKNTEAFF,TGTGCCAGCAGGCCAGATAAGAACACTGAAGCTTTCTTT
-,-,TRBJ2-5,TRBV2,CAGGLQETQYF,TGTGCCGGGGGACTGCAAGAGACCCAGTACTTC
-,TRBD2,TRBJ2-1,TRBV18,CASSPRLAGQSSYNEQFF,TGTGCCAGCTCACCTAGACTAGCGGGGCAGAGCTCCTACAATGAGCAGTTCTTC
-,TRBD2,TRBJ2-2,TRBV30,CAWSPGSGGGTGELFF,TGTGCCTGGAGTCCCGGCAGCGGGGGTGGGACCGGGGAGCTGTTTTTT
-,-,TRBJ1-3,TRBV19,CASSTRGNTIYF,TGTGCCAGTAGTACTCGGGGAAACACCATATATTTT
-,TRBD1,TRBJ1-1,TRBV6-5,CASDDRGYTEAFF,TGTGCCAGCGACGACAGGGGGTACACTGAAGCTTTCTTT
-,TRBD1,TRBJ1-2,TRBV30,CARQMGQGNYGYTF,TGTGCCAGACAGATGGGACAGGGAAACTATGGCTACACCTTC
-,TRBD1,TRBJ1-5,TRBV6-5,CASTPDRGPNQPQHF,TGTGCCAGCACCCCGGACAGGGGTCCTAATCAGCCCCAGCATTTT
-,TRBD2,TRBJ2-2,TRBV5-4,CASSRDIAWGGTTGELFF,TGTGCCAGCAGCCGGGATATAGCGTGGGGGGGAACCACCGGGGAGCTGTTTTTT
-,-,TRBJ1-3,TRBV5-1,CASSLGEGGRNTIYF,TGCGCCAGCAGCTTGGGTGAGGGTGGAAGAAACACCATATATTTT
-,-,TRBJ2-5,TRBV13,CASSLVGRGETQYF,TGTGCCAGCAGCTTAGTAGGACGGGGAGAGACCCAGTACTTC
few,TRBD2,TRBJ2-1,TRBV19,CASTRTSGGGNEQFF,TGTGCCAGCACCAGGACTAGCGGGGGGGGGAATGAGCAGTTCTTC
-,TRBD1,TRBJ1-1,TRBV19,CASSSRQGKTEAFF,TGTGCCAGTAGTTCAAGACAGGGGAAAACTGAAGCTTTCTTT
many,-,TRBJ2-6,TRBV7-9,CASSDGTPHSSGANVLTF,TGTGCCAGCAGCGATGGGACACCCCATAGCTCTGGGGCCAACGTCCTGACTTTC
-,-,TRBJ1-1,TRBV6-5,CASSRRQGEAFF,TGTGCCAGCAGTCGCCGCCAGGGGGAAGCTTTCTTT
-,TRBD2,TRBJ2-5,TRBV5-1,CASTPQRGGGETQYF,TGCGCCAGCACCCCCCAGCGGGGGGGTGGAGAGACCCAGTACTTC
-,TRBD2,TRBJ2-1,TRBV9,CASSVGEGANSYNEQFF,TGTGCCAGCAGCGTCGGGGAGGGCGCCAACTCCTACAATGAGCAGTTCTTC
-,-,TRBJ1-4,TRBV7-9,CASSLGRDTRGEKLFF,TGTGCCAGCAGCTTAGGCCGGGACACGAGAGGGGAAAAACTGTTTTTT
-,-,TRBJ1-1,TRBV3-1/TRBV3-2,CASSRGPHTEAFF,TGTGCCAGCTCCCGGGGTCCCCACACTGAAGCTTTCTTT
-,TRBD1,TRBJ2-7,TRBV6-1,CASSGARGRLLHEQYF,TGTGCCAGCAGTGGAGCCAGGGGGCGCCTCCTCCACGAGCAGTACTTC
-,TRBD2,TRBJ2-5,TRBV25-1,CASSATSGGAGETQYF,TGTGCCAGCAGTGCGACTAGCGGGGGGGCCGGGGAGACCCAGTACTTC
-,TRBD2,TRBJ2-6,TRBV5-4,CASSRPGGGPPSGANVLTF,TGTGCCAGCAGCCGGCCGGGCGGGGGGCCCCCCTCTGGGGCCAACGTCCTGACTTTC
-,-,TRBJ1-3,TRBV11-3,CASSLDGGLSGNTIYF,TGTGCCAGCAGCTTAGACGGAGGACTCTCTGGAAACACCATATATTTT
-,-,TRBJ1-3,TRBV6-2/TRBV6-3,CASSYRSPPEAGNTIYF,TGTGCCAGCAGTTACAGGAGCCCGCCAGAGGCTGGAAACACCATATATTTT
-,-,TRBJ2-3,TRBV5-4,CASSGEDRSTDTQYF,TGTGCCAGCAGCGGGGAGGACCGAAGCACAGATACGCAGTATTTT
-,-,TRBJ1-2,TRBV15,CATSRDPLGANYGYTF,TGTGCCACCAGCAGAGATCCGCTGGGAGCTAACTATGGCTACACCTTC
-,TRBD1,TRBJ1-6,TRBV15,CATSREVQGAGSPLHF,TGTGCCACCAGCAGAGAAGTACAGGGGGCTGGTTCACCCCTCCACTTT
once,-,TRBJ2-7,TRBV5-1,CASSLATGPAEQYF,TGCGCCAGCAGCTTGGCCACAGGGCCGGCCGAGCAGTACTTC
-,TRBD1,TRBJ1-1,TRBV5-1,CASSQGDREAFF,TGCGCCAGCAGCCAAGGGGACAGAGAAGCTTTCTTT
-,TRBD1,TRBJ2-7,TRBV18,CASSRTGGTGEQYF,TGTGCCAGCTCAAGAACAGGGGGAACAGGCGAGCAGTACTTC
-,TRBD1,TRBJ2-5,TRBV27,CASAYRGTKETQYF,TGTGCCAGCGCCTACAGGGGGACAAAAGAGACCCAGTACTTC
-,TRBD1,TRBJ1-1,TRBV11-2,CASSWQGATTEAFF,TGTGCCAGCAGCTGGCAGGGGGCGACCACTGAAGCTTTCTTT
-,TRBD1,TRBJ1-1,TRBV3-1/TRBV3-2,CASSQVPSDRATEAFF,TGTGCCAGCAGCCAAGTCCCCTCTGACAGGGCCACTGAAGCTTTCTTT
-,-,TRBJ2-2,TRBV6-5,CASSRGDHNTGELFF,TGTGCCAGCAGCAGGGGGGACCACAACACCGGGGAGCTGTTTTTT
-,-,TRBJ1-1,TRBV5-1,CASSLGQTLMNTEAFF,TGCGCCAGCAGCTTAGGACAGACCCTGATGAACACTGAAGCTTTCTTT
-,TRBD2,TRBJ2-5,TRBV3-1/TRBV3-2,CASSQLIRGGRETQYF,TGTGCCAGCAGCCAGCTGATCCGGGGGGGCCGGGAGACCCAGTACTTC
-,TRBD1,TRBJ1-1,TRBV18,CASSPPMTGGAEAFF,TGTGCCAGCTCACCCCCGATGACAGGGGGTGCTGAAGCTTTCTTT
once,-,TRBJ1-2,TRBV5-1,CASSPGTRNGYTF,TGCGCCAGCAGCCCCGGGACACGGAATGGCTACACCTTC
once,TRBD2,TRBJ2-1,TRBV24-1,CATSDLQAGGNEQFF,TGTGCCACCAGTGATTTGCAGGCCGGGGGGAATGAGCAGTTCTTC
-,-,TRBJ2-7,TRBV5-1,CASSLDIGGSYEQYF,TGCGCCAGCAGCTTGGATATCGGGGGCTCCTACGAGCAGTACTTC
-,TRBD1,TRBJ1-3,TRBV7-9,CASSPGQGLGSGNTIYF,TGTGCCAGCAGCCCTGGACAGGGACTGGGCTCTGGAAACACCATATATTTT
-,TRBD1,TRBJ1-2,TRBV5-1,CASSFQTGVGYGYTF,TGCGCCAGCAGCTTCCAGACAGGGGTGGGCTATGGCTACACCTTC
-,-,TRBJ1-5,TRBV5-6,CASSLQDNQPQHF,TGTGCCAGCAGCTTACAGGATAATCAGCCCCAGCATTTT
-,-,TRBJ1-4,TRBV5-1,CASSLAARTNEKLFF,TGCGCCAGCAGCTTGGCGGCGAGGACTAATGAAAAACTGTTTTTT
once,TRBD2,TRBJ2-5,TRBV7-2,CASRTSGGTKTQYF,TGTGCCAGCAGGACCAGCGGGGGCACTAAGACCCAGTACTTC